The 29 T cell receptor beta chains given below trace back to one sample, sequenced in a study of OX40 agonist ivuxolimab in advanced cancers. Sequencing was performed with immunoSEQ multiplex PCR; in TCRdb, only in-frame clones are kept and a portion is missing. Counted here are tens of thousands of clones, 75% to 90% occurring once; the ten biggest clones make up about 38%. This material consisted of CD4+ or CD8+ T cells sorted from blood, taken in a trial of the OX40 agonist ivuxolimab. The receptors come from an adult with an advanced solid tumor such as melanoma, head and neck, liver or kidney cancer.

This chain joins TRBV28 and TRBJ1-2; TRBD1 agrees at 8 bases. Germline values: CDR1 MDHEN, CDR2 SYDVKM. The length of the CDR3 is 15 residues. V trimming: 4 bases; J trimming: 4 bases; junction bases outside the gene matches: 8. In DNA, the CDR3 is TGTGCCAGCAGTTACGACCGGACAGGGCCCTATGGCTACACCTTC. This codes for CASSYDRTGPYGYTF.

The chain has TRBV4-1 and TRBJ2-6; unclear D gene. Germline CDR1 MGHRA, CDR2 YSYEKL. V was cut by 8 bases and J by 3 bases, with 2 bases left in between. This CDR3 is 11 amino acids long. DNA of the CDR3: TGCGCCAGCGGTGGGGCCAACGTCCTGACTTTC. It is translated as CASGGANVLTF.

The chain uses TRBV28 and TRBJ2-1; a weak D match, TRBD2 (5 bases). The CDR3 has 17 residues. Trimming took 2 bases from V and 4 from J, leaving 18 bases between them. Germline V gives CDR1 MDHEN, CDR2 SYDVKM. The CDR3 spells CASSLPSRRTGYNEQFF. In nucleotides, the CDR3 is TGTGCCAGCAGTTTACCGAGTAGGCGAACGGGGTACAATGAGCAGTTCTTC.

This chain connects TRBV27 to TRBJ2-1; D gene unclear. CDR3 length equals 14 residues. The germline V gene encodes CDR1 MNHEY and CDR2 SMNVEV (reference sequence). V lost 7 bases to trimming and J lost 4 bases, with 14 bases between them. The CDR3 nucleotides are TGTGCCAGCACCGCTGGTGTCGGGTACAATGAGCAGTTCTTC. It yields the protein CASTAGVGYNEQFF.

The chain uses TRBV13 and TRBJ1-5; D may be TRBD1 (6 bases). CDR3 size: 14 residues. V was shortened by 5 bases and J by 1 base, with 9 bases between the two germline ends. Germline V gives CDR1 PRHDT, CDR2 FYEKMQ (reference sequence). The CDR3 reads CASSKGGSNQPQHF. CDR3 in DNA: TGTGCCAGCAGCAAGGGGGGGAGCAATCAGCCCCAGCATTTT.

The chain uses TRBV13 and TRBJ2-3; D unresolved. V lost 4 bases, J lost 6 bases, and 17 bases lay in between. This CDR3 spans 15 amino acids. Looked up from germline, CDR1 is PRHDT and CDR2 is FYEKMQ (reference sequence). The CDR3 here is CASSSVGGPRDTQYF. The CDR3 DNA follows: TGTGCCAGCAGCTCCGTGGGCGGTCCTCGGGATACGCAGTATTTT.

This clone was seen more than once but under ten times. Here the CDR3 DNA reads TGTGCCAGCAGTGCCGGACAGGCAGGGGGGGCCAACGTCCTGACTTTC. This sequence encodes CASSAGQAGGANVLTF. The rearrangement joins TRBV6-4 to TRBJ2-6; 7 bases match TRBD1. Germline loops: CDR1 MRHNA, CDR2 SNTAGT. The CDR3 extends over 16 amino acids. The junction had 7 bases not matched to a gene; V was cut back by 4 bases and J by 4 bases.

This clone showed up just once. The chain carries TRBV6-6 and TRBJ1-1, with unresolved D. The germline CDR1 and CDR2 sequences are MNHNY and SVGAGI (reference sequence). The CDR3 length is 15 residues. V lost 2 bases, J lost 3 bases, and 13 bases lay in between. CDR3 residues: CASSYADRRDTEAFF. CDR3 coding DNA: TGTGCCAGCAGTTACGCCGATAGGAGGGACACTGAAGCTTTCTTT.

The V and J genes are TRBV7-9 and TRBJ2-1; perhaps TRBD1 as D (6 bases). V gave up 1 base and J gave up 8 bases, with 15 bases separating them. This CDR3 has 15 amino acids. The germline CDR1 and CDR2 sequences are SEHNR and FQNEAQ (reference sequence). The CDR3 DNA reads TGTGCCAGCAGCTTAGTGAACAGGGTTTCGCATGAGCAGTTCTTC. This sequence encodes CASSLVNRVSHEQFF.

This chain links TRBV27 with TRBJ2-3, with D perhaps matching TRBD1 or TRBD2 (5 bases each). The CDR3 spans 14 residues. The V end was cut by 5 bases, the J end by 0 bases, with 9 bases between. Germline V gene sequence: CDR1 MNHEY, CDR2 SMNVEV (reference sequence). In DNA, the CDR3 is TGTGCCAGCAGTATCCGGGACAGCACAGATACGCAGTATTTT. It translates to CASSIRDSTDTQYF.

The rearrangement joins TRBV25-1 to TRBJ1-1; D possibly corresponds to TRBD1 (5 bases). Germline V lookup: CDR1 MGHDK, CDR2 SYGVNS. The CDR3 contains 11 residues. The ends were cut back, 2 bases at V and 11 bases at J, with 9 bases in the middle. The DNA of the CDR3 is TGTGCCAGCAGTGAAGGGGGTAAGGCTTTCTTT. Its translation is CASSEGGKAFF.

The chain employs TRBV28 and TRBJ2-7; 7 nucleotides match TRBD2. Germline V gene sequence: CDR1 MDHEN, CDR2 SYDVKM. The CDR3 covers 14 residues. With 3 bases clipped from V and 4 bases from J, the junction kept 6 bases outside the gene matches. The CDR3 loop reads CASSFPGLQYEQYF. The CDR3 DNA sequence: TGTGCCAGCAGTTTCCCGGGACTACAATACGAGCAGTACTTC.

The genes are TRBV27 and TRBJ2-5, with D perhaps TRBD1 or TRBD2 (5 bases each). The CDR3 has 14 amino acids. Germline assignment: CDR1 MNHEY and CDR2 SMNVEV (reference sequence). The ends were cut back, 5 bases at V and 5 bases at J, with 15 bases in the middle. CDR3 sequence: CASSPGWGFETQYF. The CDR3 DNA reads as TGTGCCAGCAGTCCCGGGTGGGGGTTCGAGACCCAGTACTTC.

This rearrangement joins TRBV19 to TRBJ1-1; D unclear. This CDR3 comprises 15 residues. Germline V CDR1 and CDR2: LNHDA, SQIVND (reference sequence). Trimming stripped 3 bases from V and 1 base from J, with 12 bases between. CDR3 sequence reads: CASSINSWGNTEAFF. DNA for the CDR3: TGTGCCAGTAGTATCAATTCTTGGGGGAACACTGAAGCTTTCTTT.

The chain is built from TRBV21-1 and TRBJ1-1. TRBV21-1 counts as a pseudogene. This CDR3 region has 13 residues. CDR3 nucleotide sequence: TGTGCCAGCAGAAGTATCTTGGACACTGAAGCTTTCTTT. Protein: CASRSILDTEAFF.

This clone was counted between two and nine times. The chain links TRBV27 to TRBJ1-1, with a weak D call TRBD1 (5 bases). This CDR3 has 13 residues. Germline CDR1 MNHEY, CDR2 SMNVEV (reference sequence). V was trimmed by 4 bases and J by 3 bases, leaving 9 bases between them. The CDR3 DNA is TGTGCCAGCAGTTCCAGGGTGGACACTGAAGCTTTCTTT. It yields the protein CASSSRVDTEAFF.

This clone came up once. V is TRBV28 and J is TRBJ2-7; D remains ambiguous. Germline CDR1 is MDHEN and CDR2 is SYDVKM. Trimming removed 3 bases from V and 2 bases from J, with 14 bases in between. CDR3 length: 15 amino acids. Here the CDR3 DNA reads TGTGCCAGCAGTTTGGCGGAGTTGCATGCCTACGAGCAGTACTTC. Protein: CASSLAELHAYEQYF.

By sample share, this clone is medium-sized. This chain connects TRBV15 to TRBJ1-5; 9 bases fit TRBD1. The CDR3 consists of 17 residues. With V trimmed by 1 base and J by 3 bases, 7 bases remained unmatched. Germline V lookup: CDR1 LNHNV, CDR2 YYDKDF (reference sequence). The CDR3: CATSRATGTGTNQPQHF. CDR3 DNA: TGTGCCACCAGCAGAGCTACCGGGACAGGGACCAATCAGCCCCAGCATTTT.

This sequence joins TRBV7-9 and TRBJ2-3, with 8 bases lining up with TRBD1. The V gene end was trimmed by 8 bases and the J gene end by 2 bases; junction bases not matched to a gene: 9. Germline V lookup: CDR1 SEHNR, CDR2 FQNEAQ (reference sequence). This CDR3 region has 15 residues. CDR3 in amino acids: CASGPQGGITDTQYF. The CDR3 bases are TGTGCCAGCGGTCCACAGGGGGGAATCACAGATACGCAGTATTTT.

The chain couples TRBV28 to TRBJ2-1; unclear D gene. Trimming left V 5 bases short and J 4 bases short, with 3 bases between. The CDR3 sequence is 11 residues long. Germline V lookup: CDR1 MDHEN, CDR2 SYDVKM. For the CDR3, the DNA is TGTGCCAGCAGTCCGTACAATGAGCAGTTCTTC. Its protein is CASSPYNEQFF.

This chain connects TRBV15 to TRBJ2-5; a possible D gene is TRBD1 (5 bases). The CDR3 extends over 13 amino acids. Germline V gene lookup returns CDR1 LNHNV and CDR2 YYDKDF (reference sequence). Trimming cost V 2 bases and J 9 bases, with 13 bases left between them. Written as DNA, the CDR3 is TGTGCCACCAGCAGACACTCCATAGGGGCCCAGTACTTC. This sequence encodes CATSRHSIGAQYF.

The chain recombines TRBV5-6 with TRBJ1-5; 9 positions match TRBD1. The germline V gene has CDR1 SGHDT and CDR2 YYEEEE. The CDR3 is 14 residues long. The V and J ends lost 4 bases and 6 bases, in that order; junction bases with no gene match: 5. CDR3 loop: CASSAGTGFQPQHF. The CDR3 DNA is TGTGCCAGCAGCGCCGGGACAGGGTTTCAGCCCCAGCATTTT.

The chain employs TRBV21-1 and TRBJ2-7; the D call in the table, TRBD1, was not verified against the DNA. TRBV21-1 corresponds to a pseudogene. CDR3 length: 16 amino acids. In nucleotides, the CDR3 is TGTGCCAGCAGCAAAGTGACGGGACAGGGACCCTACGAGCAGTACTTC. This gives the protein CASSKVTGQGPYEQYF.

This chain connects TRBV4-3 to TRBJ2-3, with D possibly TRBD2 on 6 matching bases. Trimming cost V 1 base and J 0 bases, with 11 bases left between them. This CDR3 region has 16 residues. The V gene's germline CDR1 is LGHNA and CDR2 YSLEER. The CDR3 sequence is CASSQASESSTDTQYF. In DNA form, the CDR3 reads TGCGCCAGCAGCCAAGCTAGCGAATCTAGCACAGATACGCAGTATTTT.

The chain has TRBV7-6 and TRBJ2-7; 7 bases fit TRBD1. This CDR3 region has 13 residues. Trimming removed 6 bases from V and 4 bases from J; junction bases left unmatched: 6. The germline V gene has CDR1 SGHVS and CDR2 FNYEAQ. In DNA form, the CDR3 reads TGTGCCAGCAGTCCGGGACAGTTATACGAGCAGTACTTC. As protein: CASSPGQLYEQYF.

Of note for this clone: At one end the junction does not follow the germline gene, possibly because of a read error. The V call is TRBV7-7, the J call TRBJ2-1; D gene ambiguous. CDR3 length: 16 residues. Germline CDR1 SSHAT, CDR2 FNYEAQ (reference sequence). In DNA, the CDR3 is TGTGCTAGCAGCTTAAGTCAGTTAAGCTCCTACAATGAGCAGTTCTTC. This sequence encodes CASSLSQLSSYNEQFF.

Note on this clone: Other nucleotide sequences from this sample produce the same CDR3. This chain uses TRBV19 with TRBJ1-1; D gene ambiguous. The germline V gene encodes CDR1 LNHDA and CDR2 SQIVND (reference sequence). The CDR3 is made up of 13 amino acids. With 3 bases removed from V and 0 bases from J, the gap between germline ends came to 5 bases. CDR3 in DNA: TGTGCCAGTAGTATTTCCGTGAACACTGAAGCTTTCTTT. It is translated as CASSISVNTEAFF.

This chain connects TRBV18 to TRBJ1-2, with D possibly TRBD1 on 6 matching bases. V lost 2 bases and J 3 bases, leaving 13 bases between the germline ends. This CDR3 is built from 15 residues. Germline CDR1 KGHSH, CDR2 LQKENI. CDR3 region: CASSPRSGVHYGYTF. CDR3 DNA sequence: TGTGCCAGCTCACCAAGATCAGGGGTGCACTATGGCTACACCTTC.

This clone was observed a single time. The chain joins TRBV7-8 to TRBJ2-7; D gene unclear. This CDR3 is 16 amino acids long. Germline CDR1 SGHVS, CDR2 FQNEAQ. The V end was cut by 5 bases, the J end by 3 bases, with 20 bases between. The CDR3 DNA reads TGTGCCAGCAGCCCATTAGGGCTCCAACTTAACTACGAGCAGTACTTC. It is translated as CASSPLGLQLNYEQYF. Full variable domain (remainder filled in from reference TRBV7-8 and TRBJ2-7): GAGVSQSPRYKVAKRGQDVALRCDPISGHVSLFWYQQALGQGPEFLTYFQNEAQLDKSGLPSDRFFAERPEGSVSTLKIQRTQQEDSAVYLCASSPLGLQLNYEQYFGPGTRLTVT.